A selection of T cell receptor beta chains follows, all from one sample in a study of blood T cell repertoires in COVID-19. TCRdb keeps only in-frame clones here, not all; method: immunoSEQ multiplex PCR. The sample lists about 47,000 clones; approximately 84% were seen once. The sequencing input was peripheral blood. The receptors derive from a man aged 50-60 years with acute or convalescent COVID-19. CDR3s include the opening cysteine and the closing phenylalanine or tryptophan. Fields, in order: J gene, V gene, D gene, clone size, CDR3 DNA, CDR3 protein. D genes are given only for firm matches. Clone size appears in some rows only: once, few, many, or a class for an expanded clone.

>TRBJ1-5|TRBV4-1|NA|NA
TGCGCCAGCAGCCAAGACGGGACACAAAATCAGCCCCAGCATTTT
CASSQDGTQNQPQHF
>TRBJ1-6|TRBV5-1|TRBD1|NA
TGCGCCAGCAGTGGACAGGATAATTCACCCCTCCACTTT
CASSGQDNSPLHF
>TRBJ2-7|TRBV19|TRBD1|NA
TGTGCCAGTAGTGAGGGACAGGGTTTCGTCCACGAGCAGTACTTC
CASSEGQGFVHEQYF
>TRBJ1-5|TRBV28|TRBD1|NA
TGTGCCAGCCAGGGGGATAGTCAGCCCCAGCATTTT
CASQGDSQPQHF
>TRBJ1-1|TRBV29-1|TRBD1|NA
TGCAGCGGCCAGGGGGACACTGAAGCTTTCTTT
CSGQGDTEAFF
>TRBJ2-7|TRBV18|TRBD2|once
TGTGCCAGCTCACTTTATGTGGCGGGAGGAACGTCCTACGAGCAGTACTTC
CASSLYVAGGTSYEQYF
>TRBJ2-7|TRBV12-3/TRBV12-4|TRBD2|NA
TGTGCCAGCAGCAAGGGGACTATCGAGCAGTACTTC
CASSKGTIEQYF
>TRBJ1-4|TRBV5-6|NA|NA
TGTGCCAGCAGCTTGGTCAGGGGCGGTGAAAAACTGTTTTTT
CASSLVRGGEKLFF
>TRBJ1-1|TRBV27|TRBD1|NA
TGTGCCAGCAGTTTGACAGGGAGCACTGAAGCTTTCTTT
CASSLTGSTEAFF
>TRBJ2-5|TRBV6-2/TRBV6-3|TRBD2|NA
TGTGCCAGCAGTTACCCGCGGGCGGGAGGTGTGGAGACCCAGTACTTC
CASSYPRAGGVETQYF
>TRBJ1-4|TRBV7-9|TRBD1|NA
TGTGCCAGCAGCTTAGCGCCACAGGGGCCGCGGGCAACTAATGAAAAACTGTTTTTT
CASSLAPQGPRATNEKLFF
>TRBJ2-7|TRBV19|NA|NA
TGTGCCAGTAGTAGCTTGGCAGACGAGCAGTACTTC
CASSSLADEQYF
>TRBJ1-5|TRBV2|NA|NA
TGTGCCAGCAGTGAGCGGCAGTCCAATCAGCCCCAGCATTTT
CASSERQSNQPQHF
>TRBJ1-6|TRBV5-1|NA|NA
TGCGCCAGCAGCGCCGGGACAACGGAACGAAATTCACCCCTCCACTTT
CASSAGTTERNSPLHF
>TRBJ2-1|TRBV19|NA|NA
TGTGCCAGTAGTAGACGGGAGAGCTCCTACAATGAGCAGTTCTTC
CASSRRESSYNEQFF
>TRBJ2-3|TRBV24-1|TRBD2|NA
TGTGCCACCAGTGATCCTTCTCTAGCGGGTCGCACAGATACGCAGTATTTT
CATSDPSLAGRTDTQYF
>TRBJ2-1|TRBV27|NA|NA
TGTGCCAGCAGTACCATTAAAGGATCCACCGGGAACAATGAGCAGTTCTTC
CASSTIKGSTGNNEQFF
>TRBJ1-2|TRBV6-5|TRBD1|NA
TGTGCCAGCAGAGAGACAGGGGGTTATGGCTACACCTTC
CASRETGGYGYTF
>TRBJ2-1|TRBV6-1|TRBD2|few
TGTGCCAGCAGTGACTATTTAGCGGGAGGGGGGGGATTCAATGAGCAGTTCTTC
CASSDYLAGGGGFNEQFF
>TRBJ1-1|TRBV6-5|TRBD1|NA
TGTGCCAGCAGGGACGGTGACAGGGGGGCTTTCTTT
CASRDGDRGAFF
>TRBJ2-4|TRBV12-3/TRBV12-4|NA|few
TGTGCCAGCAGTTTTGGCAGGAAAAACATTCAGTACTTC
CASSFGRKNIQYF
>TRBJ2-7|TRBV2|NA|once
TGTGCCAGCAGTGCTAGCCCATCGACGTGGGAGCAGTACTTC
CASSASPSTWEQYF
>TRBJ1-1|TRBV7-9|TRBD1|NA
TGTGCCAGCAACACAGGGGGGTACACTGAAGCTTTCTTT
CASNTGGYTEAFF
>TRBJ2-5|TRBV4-2|NA|NA
TGTGCCAGCAGCCAAGATAGGGCGGGGACCCAGTACTTC
CASSQDRAGTQYF